Presented here are 25 T cell receptor beta chains from one specimen sequenced in a study of T cell changes during pregnancy in multiple sclerosis. Assay used: immunoSEQ multiplex PCR; TCRdb lists only in-frame clones, some missing. The sample lists around 15,000 clones; 84% were seen once. Sample: CD8+ T cells from peripheral blood mononuclear cells, taken in the third trimester of pregnancy. These TCRs come from a female donor in good health, enrolled as a control in a pregnancy study.

The V call is TRBV9, the J call TRBJ2-4; weak D call: TRBD1 (6 bases). The CDR3 is made up of 16 amino acids. Germline V gives CDR1 SGDLS, CDR2 YYNGEE. Trimming took off 3 bases at V and 2 bases at J, with 15 bases between the two ends. DNA for the CDR3: TGTGCCAGCAGCGCGGCATCCACAGGGTCCAAAAACATTCAGTACTTC. The encoded protein is CASSAASTGSKNIQYF.

The rearrangement links TRBV6-5 to TRBJ2-1, with D perhaps TRBD1 (6 bases). V lost 0 bases, J lost 2 bases, and 11 bases lay in between. This CDR3 is built from 16 residues. Germline V gene sequence: CDR1 MNHEY, CDR2 SVGAGI. The chain's CDR3 is CASSYSPGQPYNEQFF. The DNA of the CDR3 is TGTGCCAGCAGTTACTCCCCGGGACAACCCTACAATGAGCAGTTCTTC.

This chain links TRBV6-5 with TRBJ2-7; D is possibly TRBD1 (6 bases). The CDR3 contains 13 residues. Germline CDR1 MNHEY, CDR2 SVGAGI. Deletions cut 0 bases from V and 4 bases from J, with 7 bases between. CDR3 sequence (DNA): TGTGCCAGCAGTTACTCGAGGGGGTACGAGCAGTACTTC. Translation gives CASSYSRGYEQYF.

The chain couples TRBV15 to TRBJ1-1; 11 bases map to TRBD1. The CDR3 covers 14 residues. CDR1 and CDR2 (germline): LNHNV, YYDKDF (reference sequence). J lost 6 bases, V lost 8 bases, and 8 bases had no gene match. The CDR3 region is CATVTDRGLPEAFF. The CDR3 DNA is TGTGCCACCGTAACGGACAGGGGGCTGCCTGAAGCTTTCTTT.

This clone came up once. The chain has TRBV9 and TRBJ2-5; D is perhaps TRBD2 (5 bases). The CDR3 loop spans 13 amino acids. Germline CDR1 and CDR2: SGDLS and YYNGEE. Trimming stripped 4 bases from V and 4 bases from J, with 11 bases between. Here the CDR3 reads CASSPGGRETQYF. The CDR3 coding sequence is TGTGCCAGCAGCCCTGGTGGGAGAGAGACCCAGTACTTC.

This chain uses TRBV7-9 with TRBJ1-4; D is perhaps TRBD1 (6 bases). Between the trimmed V and J ends, which lost 7 bases and 5 bases, there was a span of 20 bases. This CDR3 has 16 residues. Germline V gene lookup returns CDR1 SEHNR and CDR2 FQNEAQ (reference sequence). The CDR3 is CASNRGKGEQNEKLFF. The DNA of the CDR3 is TGTGCCAGCAATCGAGGGAAGGGGGAACAGAATGAAAAACTGTTTTTT.

The chain has TRBV28 and TRBJ1-2; D is possibly TRBD1 (5 bases). The V end lost 4 bases, the J end lost 5 bases, and 5 bases lay between the germline ends. Per the germline V gene, CDR1 is MDHEN and CDR2 is SYDVKM. CDR3 length: 11 amino acids. CDR3 region: CASSSGYGYTF. The CDR3 DNA is TGTGCCAGCAGTTCAGGGTATGGCTACACCTTC.

The chain carries TRBV2 and TRBJ2-7; D is undetermined. Trimming stripped 10 bases from V and 5 bases from J, with 18 bases between. Germline V gene sequence: CDR1 SNHLY, CDR2 FYNNEI. The CDR3 sequence is 13 residues long. The chain's CDR3 is CAKKVIDQDEQYF. The CDR3 DNA sequence: TGTGCCAAAAAGGTAATAGATCAGGACGAGCAGTACTTC.

The table lists this clone with a count of one. The rearrangement links TRBV14 to TRBJ2-7; TRBD1 agrees at 9 bases. The V gene's germline CDR1 is SGHDN and CDR2 FVKESK. Unmatched junction bases numbered 5, after V lost 4 bases and J lost 4 bases. The CDR3 is 14 amino acids. The CDR3 region is CASSPSDRGYEQYF. The CDR3 DNA is TGTGCCAGCAGCCCCTCCGACAGGGGGTACGAGCAGTACTTC.

This sequence joins TRBV4-1 and TRBJ2-7; TRBD2 matches at 8 bases. The V segment lost 0 bases and the J segment 4 bases; nucleotides outside the gene matches: 5. The CDR3 extends over 15 amino acids. Germline CDR1 MGHRA, CDR2 YSYEKL. CDR3 loop: CASSQERSGRYEQYF. Here the CDR3 DNA reads TGCGCCAGCAGCCAAGAGAGAAGCGGGAGATACGAGCAGTACTTC.

This clone came up a few times. The chain couples TRBV6-4 to TRBJ1-3; D is undetermined. The length of the CDR3 is 16 residues. Per the germline V gene, CDR1 is MRHNA and CDR2 is SNTAGT. The V and J ends lost 4 bases and 2 bases respectively, with 15 bases between them. The CDR3 spells CASSALSESTGNTIYF. Here the CDR3 DNA reads TGTGCCAGCAGTGCCTTATCGGAGTCGACTGGAAACACCATATATTTT.

This chain uses TRBV11-2 with TRBJ2-1; 8 nucleotides align to TRBD2. V gave up 3 bases and J gave up 3 bases; unmatched junction bases: 1. The CDR3 spans 14 residues. Germline values: CDR1 SGHAT, CDR2 FQNNGV. In DNA form, the CDR3 reads TGTGCCAGCAGCTTTAGCGGGGTCTACAATGAGCAGTTCTTC. This gives the protein CASSFSGVYNEQFF.

This chain connects TRBV4-3 to TRBJ1-1; TRBD1 agrees at 9 bases. V dropped 4 bases and J dropped 3; count of bases not matched to a gene: 6. There are 15 residues in the CDR3. Germline lookup yields CDR1 LGHNA and CDR2 YSLEER. The CDR3 DNA follows: TGCGCCAGCAGCCGAGCCGACAGGGGGTACACTGAAGCTTTCTTT. It codes for CASSRADRGYTEAFF.

The chain has TRBV4-1 and TRBJ2-1, with TRBD2 matching 12 bases. The V segment lost 4 bases and the J segment 0 bases; nucleotides outside the gene matches: 10. The CDR3 has 19 amino acids. CDR1 is MGHRA, CDR2 YSYEKL, per germline. CDR3 loop: CASSLPGTSGPYSYNEQFF. CDR3 DNA: TGCGCCAGCAGCCTCCCCGGGACTAGCGGGCCTTACTCCTACAATGAGCAGTTCTTC.

V gene TRBV27 combines with J gene TRBJ1-1; TRBD1 is a possible D gene (6 bases). Trimming took off 6 bases at V and 8 bases at J, with 13 bases between the two ends. CDR1 MNHEY and CDR2 SMNVEV come from the germline V gene (reference sequence). The CDR3 is 12 amino acids. The CDR3 sequence: CASRADRGEAFF. Written as DNA, the CDR3 is TGTGCCAGCAGGGCGGACAGAGGCGAAGCTTTCTTT.

This clone was observed a few times. The rearrangement links TRBV15 to TRBJ1-1; no clear D gene. The V end was cut by 0 bases, the J end by 0 bases, with 5 bases between. The CDR3 has 14 amino acids. Germline-derived CDR1 and CDR2 are LNHNV and YYDKDF (reference sequence). The CDR3 region has the DNA TGTGCCACCAGCAGAGAAACGGTGAACACTGAAGCTTTCTTT. It specifies CATSRETVNTEAFF.

CDR3 amino acids: CASSLRDSSYEQYF. The DNA for the CDR3 is TGTGCCAGCAGCTTACGCGACAGTTCCTACGAGCAGTACTTC. The chain carries TRBV11-3 and TRBJ2-7, with D possibly matching TRBD1 (5 bases). CDR3 length: 14 residues. Germline V gives CDR1 SGHNT, CDR2 YENEEA. The germline V and J ends were trimmed by 2 bases and 1 base, with 9 bases remaining between them. Variable domain in full (rest from reference TRBV11-3 and TRBJ2-7): EAGVVQSPRYKIIEKKQPVAFWCNPISGHNTLYWYLQNLGQGPELLIRYENEEAVDDSQLPKDRFSAERLKGVDSTLKIQPAELGDSAVYLCASSLRDSSYEQYFGPGTRLTVT.

The count of this clone is one. The V gene is TRBV27, the J gene TRBJ1-4; 7 bases agree with TRBD1. The CDR3 length is 14 residues. Germline CDR1 and CDR2: MNHEY and SMNVEV (reference sequence). The trim removed 6 bases at V and 0 bases at J, leaving 1 base unmatched. The CDR3: CASRDRATNEKLFF. The CDR3 nucleotides read TGTGCCAGCAGAGACAGGGCAACTAATGAAAAACTGTTTTTT. The whole variable domain, filled in from reference TRBV27 and TRBJ1-4, reads EAQVTQNPRYLITVTGKKLTVTCSQNMNHEYMSWYRQDPGLGLRQIYYSMNVEVTDKGDVPEGYKVSRKEKRNFPLILESPSPNQTSLYFCASRDRATNEKLFFGSGTQLSVL.

This chain connects TRBV19 to TRBJ1-5; D is undetermined. V shed 5 bases and J shed 0 bases, with 11 bases lying between them. The CDR3 contains 15 residues. Looked up from germline, CDR1 is LNHDA and CDR2 is SQIVND (reference sequence). CDR3 region: CASSVASNSNQPQHF. The CDR3 DNA follows: TGTGCCAGTAGTGTAGCCTCTAATAGCAATCAGCCCCAGCATTTT.

This clone was found once. V gene TRBV27 combines with J gene TRBJ2-1; 9 nucleotides agree with TRBD2. V lost 8 bases, J lost 7 bases, and 6 bases stayed unmatched. Germline V gives CDR1 MNHEY, CDR2 SMNVEV (reference sequence). The CDR3 loop spans 13 amino acids. The CDR3 nucleotides are TGTGCCAGCTGGGGACTAGCTGGGAATGAGCAGTTCTTC. This encodes CASWGLAGNEQFF.

This clone was seen just once. This chain links TRBV29-1 with TRBJ1-2, with D unresolved. The V gene's germline CDR1 is SQVTM and CDR2 ANQGSEA. Trimming cost V 0 bases and J 4 bases, with 6 bases left between them. The CDR3 contains 12 residues. The CDR3 nucleotides read TGCAGCGTTGAAGATGAGATCTATGGCTACACCTTC. Protein: CSVEDEIYGYTF.

This sequence joins TRBV6-5 and TRBJ1-1, with a tentative D call TRBD1 (6 bases). CDR3 size: 13 residues. Trimming shortened V by 7 bases and J by 4 bases, and 13 bases separated the two germline ends. The V gene's germline CDR1 is MNHEY and CDR2 SVGAGI. The CDR3 nucleotides are TGTGCCAGCACCCCAGGGGACATCACTGAAGCTTTCTTT. Translated, it gives CASTPGDITEAFF.

V usage is TRBV13 and J usage is TRBJ2-3; a weak D match, TRBD1 (6 bases). The CDR3 sequence is 16 residues long. Per the germline V gene, CDR1 is PRHDT and CDR2 is FYEKMQ (reference sequence). V dropped 5 bases and J dropped 5 bases, with 20 bases sitting between them. CDR3 nucleotide sequence: TGTGCCAGCAGCCCACAGGGTGGGGGTTCAGGAGATACGCAGTATTTT. Translated, it gives CASSPQGGGSGDTQYF.

The chain recombines TRBV6-5 with TRBJ1-2, with D possibly being TRBD1 (6 bases). The V gene's germline CDR1 is MNHEY and CDR2 SVGAGI. V was pared by 4 bases and J by 4 bases, with 19 bases between. This CDR3 is 16 amino acids long. CDR3 protein: CASSSSWGGRIYGYTF. The CDR3 DNA reads as TGTGCCAGCAGTTCGTCCTGGGGGGGGCGAATCTATGGCTACACCTTC.

This clone was seen a few times. CDR3 nucleotides: TGTGCCAGCAGCAGCGCTTTCAAAGTTAGGTTACAAAGTCGGGCCAACGTCCTGACTTTC. Residues: CASSSAFKVRLQSRANVLTF. The chain has TRBV4-2 and TRBJ2-6; D unclear. The length of the CDR3 is 20 residues. Germline lookup yields CDR1 LGHNA and CDR2 YNFKEQ. Deletions cut 5 bases from V and 5 bases from J, with 28 bases between.